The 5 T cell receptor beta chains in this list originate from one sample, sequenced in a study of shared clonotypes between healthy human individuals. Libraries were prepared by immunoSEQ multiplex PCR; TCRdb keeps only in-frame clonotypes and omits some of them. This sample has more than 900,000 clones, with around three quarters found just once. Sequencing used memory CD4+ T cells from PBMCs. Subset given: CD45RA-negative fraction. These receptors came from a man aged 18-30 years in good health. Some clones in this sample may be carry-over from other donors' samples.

The CDR3 DNA sequence: TGTGCCAGCAGCCACCGCGGGATGGGCAAGGATACGCAGTATTTT. Protein product: CASSHRGMGKDTQYF. V and J are TRBV4-2 and TRBJ2-3; the D gene is possibly TRBD2 (6 bases). Germline loops: CDR1 LGHNA, CDR2 YNFKEQ. Trimming removed 3 bases from V and 6 bases from J, with 16 bases in between. This CDR3 has 15 residues.

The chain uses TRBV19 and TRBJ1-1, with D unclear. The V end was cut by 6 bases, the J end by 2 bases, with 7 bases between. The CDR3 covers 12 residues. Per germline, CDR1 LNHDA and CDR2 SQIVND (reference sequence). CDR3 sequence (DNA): TGTGCCAGTAGAGACCCTAACACTGAAGCTTTCTTT. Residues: CASRDPNTEAFF.

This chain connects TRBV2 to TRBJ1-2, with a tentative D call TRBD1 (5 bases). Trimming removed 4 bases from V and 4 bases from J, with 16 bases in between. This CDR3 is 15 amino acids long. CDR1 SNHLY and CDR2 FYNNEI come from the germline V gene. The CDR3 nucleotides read TGTGCCAGCAGTGTACGGGGTACAGGTGTCTATGGCTACACCTTC. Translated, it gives CASSVRGTGVYGYTF.

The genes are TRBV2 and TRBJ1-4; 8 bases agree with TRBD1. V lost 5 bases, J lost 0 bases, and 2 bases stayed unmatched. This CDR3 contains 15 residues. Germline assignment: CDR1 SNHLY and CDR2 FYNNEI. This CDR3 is CASSQQGATNEKLFF. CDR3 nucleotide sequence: TGTGCCAGCAGTCAACAGGGGGCAACTAATGAAAAACTGTTTTTT.

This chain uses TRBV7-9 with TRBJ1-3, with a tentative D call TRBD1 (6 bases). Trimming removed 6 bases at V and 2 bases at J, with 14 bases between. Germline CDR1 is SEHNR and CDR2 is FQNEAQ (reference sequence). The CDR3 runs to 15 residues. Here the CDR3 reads CASSRGQTPGNTIYF. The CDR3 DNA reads TGTGCCAGCAGTCGCGGACAGACCCCTGGAAACACCATATATTTT.